This TCR beta chain stems from a study of shared clonotypes between healthy human individuals (dated by TCRdb to about 2020). A note on the overall study: The cohort comprised a couple of women and a few men aged 18 to 49 years. For each donor, CD4 naive and CD4 memory were each run on three plates, CD8 naive on two plates, and CD8 memory on one plate. The study deeply sequenced blood TCR repertoires of about 5 healthy adults to estimate repertoire size and the extent of clonotype sharing between individuals. To increase sequencing depth and limit assay-specific biases, different laboratories used diverse techniques to prepare libraries and sequence TCR repertoires. Per donor, leukapheresis produced somewhere between about 0.9 and 9 billion PBMCs. Overall study results and their limits: Compared with non-shared clonotypes, clonotypes shared by all four sorted-subset donors had higher generation probabilities. Based on pairwise subsampling, the degree of clonotype sharing among donors was expected to be affected by sequencing depth. Around 5.4% of naive CD4, 3.5% of naive CD8, approximately 2% of memory CD4, and approximately 0.39% of memory CD8 clonotypes were shared across several donors. Naive subsets generally had larger estimated clonotype richness than memory subsets. The genetic and exposure-history diversity represented was limited by the small number of donors. Rarefaction of sorted-subset datasets indicated incomplete sequencing despite the large sequencing depth. Only blood was sampled, and tissue TCR repertoires likely differ from those in blood.

Comment on this clone: The antigen this receptor binds is unknown. No clone much larger than this one lies a single base away; base qualities are absent.

Donors were healthy HIV-negative adults with no recently reported acute infections or vaccinations. Only Caucasian adults living in Nashville, Tennessee, USA were represented among the donors. CD4+ T cells were enriched through magnetic negative selection, after which naive cells were positively selected on CD45RA and the remaining negative fraction served as the memory subset. After blood collection by leukapheresis, PBMCs were isolated using Ficoll-Histopaque density gradient centrifugation and then cryopreserved in the vapor phase of liquid nitrogen. Analytical flow cytometry was used to check the purity and quantity of every magnetically sorted T cell population. Each sorted fraction had its genomic DNA isolated and then quantified by UV absorbance on a Nanodrop 2000c. TCR CDR3 regions were amplified from genomic DNA by multiplex PCR using the deep immunoSEQ assay. For each cell subset, the extracted genomic DNA was distributed evenly across all wells of several immunoSEQ 96-well plates, and each plate served as one replicate. Each replicate PCR for sorted subsets received around 210 ng genomic DNA, equal to tens of thousands of T cell genomes. The purified libraries were quantified using a Qubit 3.0 fluorometer, sized with a Bioanalyzer 2100, and then quantified again using the KAPA Library Quantification kit. Every immunoSEQ 96-well plate was sequenced on a dedicated single-read 150-cycle Illumina NextSeq 550 flow cell. The paper's data handling went like this. Because only junctional sequences without quality scores were contained in the immunoSEQ output, filtering matching that applied to full-length reads could not be performed. Sequences were annotated with PyIR, a Python wrapper for IgBLAST v1.9, and V/J genes and CDR3 were assigned using IMGT germline references. Reads with weak V/J assignments (E-value above 1e-6), missing CDR3, stop codons, out-of-frame junctions, or ambiguous translated residues were removed. V3J clonotypes were defined by identical inferred V gene, J gene, and CDR3 amino acid sequence. Percentage overlap between repertoires was calculated by dividing the number of shared unique clonotypes by the size of the smaller repertoire. Three approaches were used to assess repertoire richness: RTK rarefaction, the Chao1 estimator, and Recon v2.1 estimates of unobserved clonotypes. For all TCRbeta clonotypes obtained by the gDNA method from a few donors, generation probabilities were computed with OLGA. TCRdb mirrors the immuneACCESS table, restricted to in-frame sequences. Some clones are absent from its copies; in checked studies, under half trace to an unresolved V gene, and the reason for the others is unknown. That table supplies the V and J calls and clone size; D and trimming were determined from the DNA. In this sample the table shows 550,000 to 800,000 clones, over 65% of which occur a single time. The ten biggest clones cover over 1.5% of the sample.

The CDR3, from cysteine to phenylalanine, totals 14 residues. The retained sequence is limited to the CDR3, 42 bases, with the frame set at the first base. In the germline V gene, CDR1 corresponds to SGHRS and CDR2 to YFSETQ. V lost 0 bases and J lost 4 bases; the stretch between them is 11 bases long. Specimen: memory CD4+ T cells sorted from blood. The sample's cell subset or site label is to be understood as: CD45RA-negative fraction. The V and J genes are TRBV5-1 and TRBJ2-7; the D gene remains uncertain. The sequence derives from a woman younger than 45 in good health. The nucleotide sequence reads as follows: TGCGCCAGCAGCTTGGCGCTAGATAGTTACGAGCAGTACTTC. This encodes CASSLALDSYEQYF.